The 30 T cell receptor beta chains listed next were all sequenced from one sample in a study of blood T cell repertoires in COVID-19. Profiled with immunoSEQ multiplex PCR; TCRdb holds only in-frame clones, not every one. The sample yields 200,000 to 250,000 clones, around 90% seen once. Sequences were obtained from PBMCs or T cells enriched from blood (not recorded which). All receptors come from a woman aged 25 to 39 with acute COVID-19.

The CDR3 protein is CASSQGDPGTSGPNEQFF. The CDR3, as DNA: TGCGCCAGCAGCCAAGGAGACCCCGGGACTAGCGGCCCGAATGAGCAGTTCTTC. The J gene is TRBJ2-1, the V gene TRBV4-3, with 11 bases lining up with TRBD2. J lost 7 bases, V lost 1 base, and 12 bases had no gene match. The length of the CDR3 is 18 residues. Germline loops: CDR1 LGHNA, CDR2 YSLEER.

The chain couples TRBV19 to TRBJ2-7; D is ambiguous. Between the trimmed V and J ends, which lost 8 bases and 0 bases, there was a span of 26 bases. The germline V gene has CDR1 LNHDA and CDR2 SQIVND (reference sequence). This CDR3 has 18 amino acids. CDR3 in amino acids: CASSSSFAGSHSSYEQYF. DNA for the CDR3: TGTGCCAGTTCCTCCTCATTCGCAGGCAGTCATAGCTCCTACGAGCAGTACTTC.

DNA of the CDR3: TGTGCCAGCAGCTTGGACAGGGGGCGAACTGAAGCTTTCTTT. Its translation is CASSLDRGRTEAFF. The chain links TRBV5-4 to TRBJ1-1; 9 nucleotides match TRBD1. Looked up from germline, CDR1 is SGHNT and CDR2 is YYREEE (reference sequence). V shed 0 bases, J shed 5 bases, and the junction held 2 bases outside the gene matches. This CDR3 spans 14 amino acids.

The genes are TRBV4-1 and TRBJ1-2; 8 bases match TRBD1. Unmatched junction bases numbered 1, after V lost 1 base and J lost 0 bases. The CDR3 runs 15 residues. Germline V CDR1 and CDR2: MGHRA, YSYEKL. In DNA, the CDR3 is TGCGCCAGCAGCCAAGGGACAGGGACTAACTATGGCTACACCTTC. Protein: CASSQGTGTNYGYTF.

The rearrangement joins TRBV14 to TRBJ2-5; D remains unclear. Germline loops: CDR1 SGHDN, CDR2 FVKESK. The CDR3 sequence is 13 residues long. Trimming shortened V by 8 bases and J by 2 bases, and 12 bases separated the two germline ends. The CDR3 region is CASARGPQETQYF. The CDR3 region has the DNA TGTGCCAGCGCCCGAGGCCCACAAGAGACCCAGTACTTC. Using reference TRBV14 and TRBJ2-5 for the parts outside the CDR3, the full variable domain is EAGVTQFPSHSVIEKGQTVTLRCDPISGHDNLYWYRRVMGKEIKFLLHFVKESKQDESGMPNNRFLAERTGGTYSTLKVQPAELEDSGVYFCASARGPQETQYFGPGTRLLVL.

This chain connects TRBV3-1 (or the pseudogene TRBV3-2) to TRBJ2-7; 11 bases fit TRBD2. CDR1 LGHDT and CDR2 YNNKEL come from the germline V gene (reference sequence). The V gene end was trimmed by 4 bases and the J gene end by 4 bases; junction bases not matched to a gene: 9. This CDR3 has 16 amino acids. CDR3 amino acids: CASSLGASGGLYEQYF. The CDR3 DNA reads TGTGCCAGCAGCCTGGGGGCTAGCGGGGGGTTATACGAGCAGTACTTC.

The J gene is TRBJ1-6, the V gene TRBV6-1; D ambiguous. V was shortened by 1 base and J by 10 bases, with 14 bases between the two germline ends. This CDR3 contains 15 residues. The V gene's germline CDR1 is MNHNS and CDR2 SASEGT. CDR3 region: CASSEVDGRLSPLHF. CDR3 bases: TGTGCCAGCAGTGAAGTGGATGGGAGGTTGTCACCCCTCCACTTT.

The genes are TRBV7-9 and TRBJ2-2, with 7 nucleotides matching TRBD1. J was trimmed by 13 bases and V by 5 bases; bases with no gene match: 10. The germline V gene encodes CDR1 SEHNR and CDR2 FQNEAQ (reference sequence). The length of the CDR3 is 13 residues. The CDR3 DNA is TGTGCCAGCAGCAGTATGGGACAGCTCGTGCTGTTTTTT. Its translation is CASSSMGQLVLFF.

The chain employs TRBV5-1 and TRBJ2-3; 9 nucleotides agree with TRBD2. CDR1 SGHRS and CDR2 YFSETQ come from the germline V gene. The CDR3 totals 15 residues. V was pared by 6 bases and J by 2 bases, with 7 bases of the junction left unmatched. The CDR3 nucleotides read TGCGCCAGCATGATTAGCGGGGGCCACACAGATACGCAGTATTTT. It codes for CASMISGGHTDTQYF.

V is TRBV27 and J is TRBJ1-2; 8 bases align to TRBD1. Germline V gives CDR1 MNHEY, CDR2 SMNVEV (reference sequence). Losses at the gene ends were 7 bases for V and 7 bases for J; bases not matched to a gene: 5. The length of the CDR3 is 12 residues. DNA for the CDR3: TGTGCCAGCACCTCGACAGGGGTTGGCTACACCTTC. It specifies CASTSTGVGYTF.

The rearrangement joins TRBV11-1 to TRBJ2-1; weak D call: TRBD1 (5 bases). This CDR3 has 13 amino acids. The V gene lost 1 base and the J gene lost 10 bases, with 11 bases spanning the gap. The germline V gene has CDR1 SGHAT and CDR2 FQDESV (reference sequence). In nucleotides, the CDR3 is TGTGCCAGCAGCTTAGGGTCGAGGACAGAGCAGTTCTTC. Protein: CASSLGSRTEQFF.

In DNA form, the CDR3 reads TGTGCTAGTGGTTATACTGACAGGGAAAACGGGGAGCTGTTTTTT. Its translation is CASGYTDRENGELFF. The chain couples TRBV12-5 to TRBJ2-2; 7 bases line up with TRBD1. CDR1 is LGHNT and CDR2 is FRNRAP in the germline V gene. With V trimmed by 4 bases and J by 7 bases, 9 bases remained unmatched. CDR3 length: 15 amino acids.

The CDR3 DNA follows: TGTGCCAGTAGTATCGGACGGGGGAACACTGAAGCTTTCTTT. Protein sequence: CASSIGRGNTEAFF. The rearrangement joins TRBV19 to TRBJ1-1; D gene ambiguous. Trimming pared 3 bases from V and 1 base from J, leaving 9 bases between. This CDR3 is built from 14 residues. CDR1 and CDR2 from the germline V gene are LNHDA and SQIVND (reference sequence).

The chain uses TRBV12-3 or TRBV12-4 and TRBJ2-7, with 9 bases fitting TRBD1. The CDR3 contains 13 residues. The V segment lost 6 bases and the J segment 5 bases; nucleotides outside the gene matches: 5. DNA of the CDR3: TGTGCCAGCAGAAGGACAGGGGCGAACGAGCAGTACTTC. It codes for CASRRTGANEQYF.

J is TRBJ1-3 and V is TRBV7-2; 10 bases line up with TRBD1. V lost 4 bases to trimming and J lost 3 bases; unmatched junction nucleotides: 3. Germline CDR1 reads SGHTA; CDR2 reads FQGNSA. The CDR3 runs to 15 residues. Written as DNA, the CDR3 is TGTGCCAGCAGCTCGACAGGGGGCGGTGGAAACACCATATATTTT. It yields the protein CASSSTGGGGNTIYF.

The chain employs TRBV6-5 and TRBJ1-6; D remains unclear. Germline lookup yields CDR1 MNHEY and CDR2 SVGAGI. Trimming removed 4 bases from V and 8 bases from J, with 12 bases in between. The CDR3 is 14 residues long. This chain's CDR3 is CASSSLNSYSPLHF. The CDR3 DNA is TGTGCCAGCAGTTCACTGAACAGCTATTCACCCCTCCACTTT.

This chain joins TRBV12-3 or TRBV12-4 and TRBJ2-5; possibly TRBD2 for D (5 bases). This CDR3 comprises 12 residues. The V gene lost 4 bases and the J gene lost 2 bases, with 5 bases spanning the gap. The CDR3 protein is CASSWTQETQYF. CDR3 DNA: TGTGCCAGCAGTTGGACTCAAGAGACCCAGTACTTC.

The chain links TRBV5-1 to TRBJ2-7; 7 nucleotides match TRBD1. Germline V gene lookup returns CDR1 SGHRS and CDR2 YFSETQ. V dropped 0 bases and J dropped 0; count of bases not matched to a gene: 3. The CDR3 sequence is 15 residues long. The CDR3 nucleotides read TGCGCCAGCAGCTTGGAAGGGACAGCCTCCTACGAGCAGTACTTC. This gives the protein CASSLEGTASYEQYF. The whole variable domain, filled in from reference TRBV5-1 and TRBJ2-7, reads KAGVTQTPRYLIKTRGQQVTLSCSPISGHRSVSWYQQTPGQGLQFLFEYFSETQRNKGNFPGRFSGRQFSNSRSEMNVSTLELGDSALYLCASSLEGTASYEQYFGPGTRLTVT.

This clone was recorded a few times. This chain connects TRBV6-1 to TRBJ1-3, with D possibly TRBD1 on 6 matching bases. The CDR3 is 16 amino acids. Germline V lookup: CDR1 MNHNS, CDR2 SASEGT. V lost 3 bases and J 0 bases, leaving 12 bases between the germline ends. CDR3 protein: CASSDRGLVSGNTIYF. The DNA for the CDR3 is TGTGCCAGCAGTGACAGGGGTCTGGTCTCTGGAAACACCATATATTTT.

V gene TRBV5-1 combines with J gene TRBJ2-6; D call uncertain. V lost 0 bases, J lost 0 bases, and 4 bases lay in between. The germline V gene encodes CDR1 SGHRS and CDR2 YFSETQ. The CDR3 covers 15 residues. CDR3 coding DNA: TGCGCCAGCAGCTTGGGGGCCTCTGGGGCCAACGTCCTGACTTTC. It is translated as CASSLGASGANVLTF.

In its sample, this clone was seen a few times. CDR3 DNA: TGTGCCAGTAGTATAGGAGGGACAGGGTATTCCTACGAGCAGTACTTC. Protein product: CASSIGGTGYSYEQYF. The chain has TRBV19 and TRBJ2-7; TRBD1 aligns across 9 bases. The CDR3 contains 16 residues. Germline V lookup: CDR1 LNHDA, CDR2 SQIVND (reference sequence). V was clipped by 1 base and J by 1 base; unmatched bases: 5. Filled out from reference TRBV19 and TRBJ2-7, the complete variable domain reads DGGITQSPKYLFRKEGQNVTLSCEQNLNHDAMYWYRQDPGQGLRLIYYSQIVNDFQKGDIAEGYSVSREKKESFPLTVTSAQKNPTAFYLCASSIGGTGYSYEQYFGPGTRLTVT.

The chain carries TRBV3-1 (or the pseudogene TRBV3-2) and TRBJ2-5; possible D gene TRBD1, 5 bases. Trimming stripped 3 bases from V and 2 bases from J, with 10 bases between. This CDR3 is 14 amino acids long. CDR1 is LGHDT, CDR2 YNNKEL, per germline (reference sequence). The CDR3 sequence: CASSQGQGQETQYF. The CDR3 DNA reads as TGTGCCAGCAGCCAGGGGCAGGGACAAGAGACCCAGTACTTC.

The rearrangement uses TRBV12-5 and TRBJ2-3; 14 bases line up with TRBD2. The V segment lost 0 bases and the J segment 2 bases; nucleotides outside the gene matches: 10. From germline, CDR1 is LGHNT and CDR2 FRNRAP. The CDR3 consists of 20 residues. CDR3 in amino acids: CASGLVLGLAGGRSTDTQYF. The CDR3 bases are TGTGCTAGTGGTTTGGTACTCGGACTAGCGGGGGGCAGGTCCACAGATACGCAGTATTTT.

The V gene is TRBV24-1, the J gene TRBJ1-2; D possibly corresponds to TRBD1 (5 bases). The V end lost 4 bases, the J end lost 7 bases, and 9 bases lay between the germline ends. The CDR3 runs 12 residues. Germline assignment: CDR1 KGHDR and CDR2 SFDVKD. CDR3 amino acids: CATSDPRGGYTF. As DNA, the CDR3 is TGTGCCACCAGTGACCCAAGGGGTGGCTACACCTTC.

The chain is built from TRBV5-1 and TRBJ1-1, with TRBD1 matching over 7 bases. The CDR3 sequence is 16 residues long. V trimming: 0 bases; J trimming: 4 bases; junction bases outside the gene matches: 9. Germline V gene data show CDR1 as SGHRS and CDR2 as YFSETQ. CDR3 in amino acids: CASSLALAGGRTEAFF. The CDR3 DNA is TGCGCCAGCAGCTTGGCCTTGGCAGGGGGTCGCACTGAAGCTTTCTTT.

This rearrangement joins TRBV7-6 to TRBJ1-1; D unclear. CDR1 and CDR2 from the germline V gene are SGHVS and FNYEAQ. Trimming took 5 bases from V and 4 from J, leaving 11 bases between them. CDR3 length: 13 amino acids. CDR3 nucleotides: TGTGCCAGCAGCCAAGGAGGGAGCACTGAAGCTTTCTTT. Encoded protein: CASSQGGSTEAFF.

This clone appeared once. The gene calls are TRBV5-1 and TRBJ2-7; D gene ambiguous. The V end lost 2 bases, the J end lost 5 bases, and 11 bases lay between the germline ends. The CDR3 runs 13 residues. CDR1 and CDR2 (germline): SGHRS, YFSETQ. The CDR3 nucleotides read TGCGCCAGCAGCTTACCACTACTCGACGAGCAGTACTTC. It encodes CASSLPLLDEQYF. Looking up the rest from reference TRBV5-1 and TRBJ2-7 gives the full variable domain: KAGVTQTPRYLIKTRGQQVTLSCSPISGHRSVSWYQQTPGQGLQFLFEYFSETQRNKGNFPGRFSGRQFSNSRSEMNVSTLELGDSALYLCASSLPLLDEQYFGPGTRLTVT.

The chain is built from TRBV7-6 and TRBJ1-1; a weak D match, TRBD1 (5 bases). CDR1 is SGHVS, CDR2 FNYEAQ, per germline. V was shortened by 5 bases and J by 5 bases, with 15 bases between the two germline ends. The CDR3 is made up of 14 amino acids. The CDR3, as DNA: TGTGCCAGCAGCCCGGGGGGGGGTGTAACTGAAGCTTTCTTT. Translation gives CASSPGGGVTEAFF.

This sequence joins TRBV5-4 and TRBJ1-6; D not certain. The CDR3 has 14 residues. Trimming left V 5 bases short and J 10 bases short, with 16 bases between. Germline CDR1 and CDR2: SGHNT and YYREEE (reference sequence). This CDR3 is CASRWEGAGSPLHF. The CDR3 nucleotides read TGTGCCAGCAGGTGGGAGGGCGCGGGATCACCCCTCCACTTT.

This sequence joins TRBV6-1 and TRBJ1-3; D ambiguous. The V end was cut by 1 base, the J end by 6 bases, with 10 bases between. Germline values: CDR1 MNHNS, CDR2 SASEGT. The CDR3 sequence is 14 residues long. Here the CDR3 DNA reads TGTGCCAGCAGTGAAGTCTGGGAGGAAAACACCATATATTTT. This encodes CASSEVWEENTIYF.